This T cell receptor (beta chain) came from a study of T cell repertoires in aging, cancer and after chemotherapy. In germline, CDR1 is SGHDN, CDR2 FVKESK. The length of the CDR3 is 14 residues. V dropped 1 base and J dropped 1 base, with 2 bases sitting between them. Rearranged V-D-J TRB sequences were amplified with a mixed TRB-A/B primer pool. TCRdb recomputed calls from the multiplex PCR reads with MiXCR, one row per CDR3 protein. Among about 2,300 distinct CDR3 sequences listed, approximately 66% were seen once. Peripheral blood genomic DNA, not sorted cells or RNA, was the template. This receptor was identified in a human donor with a solid tumor. The sequenced sample consisted of blood. V gene TRBV14 combines with J gene TRBJ2-6; D remains unclear. CDR3 sequence (DNA): TGTGCCAGCAGCCAAGGTTCTGGGGCCAACGTCCTGACTTTC. As protein: CASSQGSGANVLTF.